Listed below are T cell receptor beta chains from one sample, sequenced in a study of Ad26.COV2.S vaccination and SARS-CoV-2 variants. Some clones are missing from TCRdb's copy, which holds only in-frame ones; the method was immunoSEQ multiplex PCR. Of about 680,000 clones listed, approximately 88% are singletons. Sequencing was performed on peripheral blood, taken in a trial of Ad26.COV2.S vaccine versus placebo. The receptor set was obtained from a person between 18 and 60 years old who received the Ad26.COV2.S COVID-19 vaccine or a placebo. The CDR3 runs from the conserved cysteine through the conserved F or W. The D gene is left open where the match is weak. Clone size is stated in some rows and not others, as once, few, many or a class when expanded.

TRBJ2-2 | - | TRBV5-1 | TRBD1 | TGCGCCAGCAGAGGGGACAGGGCTGCGGAGCTGTTTTTT | CASRGDRAAELFF
TRBJ1-1 | - | TRBV7-8 | TRBD1 | TGTGCCAGCAGCCGACAGGGTTTGACTGAAGCTTTCTTT | CASSRQGLTEAFF
TRBJ2-3 | few | TRBV6-4 | TRBD2 | TGTGCCAGCAGTGACGGGACTAGCGGGGCCACAGATACGCAGTATTTT | CASSDGTSGATDTQYF
TRBJ2-3 | - | TRBV29-1 | TRBD1 | TGCAGCGTTGTACGGCAGGGGGCTTCAGATACGCAGTATTTT | CSVVRQGASDTQYF
TRBJ2-3 | - | TRBV18 | TRBD2 | TGTGCCAGCTCACCAGGACTAGCGGGCACAGATACGCAGTATTTT | CASSPGLAGTDTQYF
TRBJ2-7 | - | TRBV30 | TRBD2 | TGTGCCTGGAGTAACGGGGGGGAGCAGTACTTC | CAWSNGGEQYF
TRBJ1-2 | - | TRBV19 | TRBD1 | TGTGCCAGTAGTATCGGACAGGGGGCGAACTATGGCTACACCTTC | CASSIGQGANYGYTF
TRBJ1-5 | - | TRBV2 | - | TGTGCCAGCAGTGAATTTGGTAAGCGGCAGCCCCAGCATTTT | CASSEFGKRQPQHF
TRBJ1-1 | - | TRBV5-6 | TRBD1 | TGTGCCAGCAGTCTGGGGACAGGGGGATCTGGTACTGAAGCTTTCTTT | CASSLGTGGSGTEAFF
TRBJ1-2 | - | TRBV5-1 | - | TGCGCCAGCAGCTTGGGAATACTGGGCGTAAACTATGGCTACACCTTC | CASSLGILGVNYGYTF
TRBJ1-2 | - | TRBV21-1 | - | TGTGCCAGCAGCTACCACAGGGGGAGGGACTATGGCTACACCTTC | CASSYHRGRDYGYTF
TRBJ1-1 | - | TRBV10-1 | - | TGCGCCAGCAGTTTGGGCCTGACGACTGAAGCTTTCTTT | CASSLGLTTEAFF
TRBJ1-5 | once | TRBV7-8 | - | TGTGCCAGCAGCTTAGTGACTGCTCAGCCCCAGCATTTT | CASSLVTAQPQHF
TRBJ1-1 | - | TRBV19 | - | TGTGCCAGTAGTATCACAGGGTCTAACACTGAAGCTTTCTTT | CASSITGSNTEAFF
TRBJ2-7 | - | TRBV4-2 | TRBD1 | TGTGCCAGCAGCCGCAGACAGGGTCTATTTGACGAGCAGTACTTC | CASSRRQGLFDEQYF
TRBJ2-5 | few | TRBV18 | - | TGTGCCAGCTCACCGGGGGCAATGGAGACCCAGTACTTC | CASSPGAMETQYF
TRBJ1-1 | once | TRBV2 | TRBD1 | TGTGCCAGCAGTATGGGACAGGGGTTATGGGTAGCTTTCTTT | CASSMGQGLWVAFF
TRBJ1-5 | - | TRBV12-5 | - | TGTGCTAGTGGTTTAGATTTCCCCCTAGGGGGGAGCAATCAGCCCCAGCATTTT | CASGLDFPLGGSNQPQHF
TRBJ2-3 | - | TRBV10-3 | - | TGTGCCATCAGTGCGGGAGAACAAGATACGCAGTATTTT | CAISAGEQDTQYF
TRBJ2-3 | - | TRBV9 | - | TGTGCCAGCAGCGACCCAGGGAGCACAGATACGCAGTATTTT | CASSDPGSTDTQYF
TRBJ2-1 | - | TRBV23-1 | - | TGCGCCAGCAGTCAATCGTGTGAGCAGTTCTTC | CASSQSCEQFF
TRBJ2-7 | once | TRBV10-2 | - | TGCGCCAGCAGTGAGTCGTTAGGAGAAACCTTCTACGAGCAGTACTTC | CASSESLGETFYEQYF
TRBJ2-2 | - | TRBV19 | - | TGTGCCAGTAGGGGTATGACCGGGGAGCTGTTTTTT | CASRGMTGELFF
TRBJ2-7 | - | TRBV18 | TRBD1 | TGTGCCAGCTCACCACTCGAGACAGGGTACGAGCAGTACTTC | CASSPLETGYEQYF
TRBJ1-2 | - | TRBV6-5 | - | TGTGCCAGTCAAATTGACAGGCCGGCCTATGGCTACACCTTC | CASQIDRPAYGYTF
TRBJ2-3 | - | TRBV20-1 | TRBD1 | TGCAGTGCTAGTTGGACAGGACCCACAGATACGCAGTATTTT | CSASWTGPTDTQYF
TRBJ1-2 | - | TRBV7-3 | - | TGTGCCAGCAGCTTTAGGGCAGGAAATGGCTACACCTTC | CASSFRAGNGYTF
TRBJ2-3 | - | TRBV5-1 | - | TGCGCCAGCAACCCCGATGCTAGCACAGATACGCAGTATTTT | CASNPDASTDTQYF
TRBJ2-4 | - | TRBV19 | TRBD2 | TGTGCCAGTAGTGGGCTAGCGGGAGTCCGAAACATTCAGTACTTC | CASSGLAGVRNIQYF
TRBJ2-3 | - | TRBV24-1 | TRBD1 | TGTGCCACCAGTGATCACGGGACAGCCACAGATACGCAGTATTTT | CATSDHGTATDTQYF
TRBJ2-2 | - | TRBV5-6 | - | TGTGCCAGCAGCTTGGCTGCAGGGGCGCCGACCGGGGAGCTGTTTTTT | CASSLAAGAPTGELFF
TRBJ1-2 | once | TRBV19 | - | TGTGCCAGTAGTATACGGGAACAGGACTATGGCTACACCTTC | CASSIREQDYGYTF
TRBJ1-2 | - | TRBV7-8 | TRBD1 | TGTGCCAGCAGCTTAAGAATAGGGGGCGATTATGGCTACACCTTC | CASSLRIGGDYGYTF
TRBJ2-2 | - | TRBV3-1/TRBV3-2 | TRBD1 | TGTGCCAGCAGCCCCGGACAGGCCGGAACCGGGGAGCTGTTTTTT | CASSPGQAGTGELFF
TRBJ2-2 | - | TRBV19 | TRBD1 | TGTGCCAGTAGTTGGACAGGGCAGGTGGGCGGGGAGCTGTTTTTT | CASSWTGQVGGELFF
TRBJ2-2 | - | TRBV21-1 | - | TGTGCCAGCCTTCGGACAGGGATGAACACCGGGGAGCTGTTTTTT | CASLRTGMNTGELFF
TRBJ1-1 | - | TRBV6-6 | - | TGTGCCAGCAGTTCCCCCCTTACAATGCCAAACACTGAAGCTTTCTTT | CASSSPLTMPNTEAFF
TRBJ2-2 | few | TRBV28 | - | TGTGCCAGCAGTTTGGACACCGGGGAGCTGTTTTTT | CASSLDTGELFF
TRBJ2-3 | once | TRBV6-1 | - | TGTGCCAGCAGTGACAGGGGGGCATGGGATACGCAGTATTTT | CASSDRGAWDTQYF